The TCR beta chain under discussion was sequenced for a study of lymphopenia after photon versus proton radiotherapy. Study-level findings and limits: Under photons, naive T cells and diversity fell while effector/memory populations rose. Larger post-nadir TCR diversity loss correlated inversely with survival in deceased patients. After the lymphocyte nadir, photon-treated repertoires showed oligoclonal expansion, especially of CD8+ Temra cells.

After removal of 5 bases from V and 1 base from J, the junction contained 6 bases not matched to a gene. This CDR3 has 16 amino acids. Germline lookup yields CDR1 SGHNT and CDR2 YENEEA. Libraries were prepared by immunoSEQ multiplex PCR; TCRdb keeps only in-frame clonotypes and omits some of them. The table lists tens of thousands of clones, approximately 83% of them singletons. On this clone: The antigen is not known.

The chain is built from TRBV11-3 and TRBJ2-2; 8 nucleotides align to TRBD2. Specimen: peripheral blood, collected from a patient treated with photon-based radiotherapy. The receptor was derived from a man between 40 and 49 years old with gastric cancer. The CDR3 region has the DNA TGTGCCAGCAGCCCCCGTAGCGGGGAGAACACCGGGGAGCTGTTTTTT. Protein product: CASSPRSGENTGELFF.